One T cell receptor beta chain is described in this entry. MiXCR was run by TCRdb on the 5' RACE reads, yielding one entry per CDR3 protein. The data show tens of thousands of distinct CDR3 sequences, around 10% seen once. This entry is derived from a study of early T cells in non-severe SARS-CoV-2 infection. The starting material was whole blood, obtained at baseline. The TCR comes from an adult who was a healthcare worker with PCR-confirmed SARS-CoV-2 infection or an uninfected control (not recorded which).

The CDR3 is CASSQDNRENTEAFF. CDR3 nucleotides: TGTGCCAGCAGCCAAGACAACAGGGAGAACACTGAAGCTTTCTTT. The chain combines TRBV3-1 with TRBJ1-1; D is possibly TRBD1 (6 bases). Germline CDR1 LGHDT, CDR2 YNNKEL (reference sequence). Trimming pared 0 bases from V and 1 base from J, leaving 9 bases between. The CDR3 covers 15 residues. The full variable domain, with the rest looked up from reference TRBV3-1 and TRBJ1-1, is DTAVSQTPKYLVTQMGNDKSIKCEQNLGHDTMYWYKQDSKKFLKIMFSYNNKELIINETVPNRFSPKSPDKAHLNLHINSLELGDSAVYFCASSQDNRENTEAFFGQGTRLTVV.